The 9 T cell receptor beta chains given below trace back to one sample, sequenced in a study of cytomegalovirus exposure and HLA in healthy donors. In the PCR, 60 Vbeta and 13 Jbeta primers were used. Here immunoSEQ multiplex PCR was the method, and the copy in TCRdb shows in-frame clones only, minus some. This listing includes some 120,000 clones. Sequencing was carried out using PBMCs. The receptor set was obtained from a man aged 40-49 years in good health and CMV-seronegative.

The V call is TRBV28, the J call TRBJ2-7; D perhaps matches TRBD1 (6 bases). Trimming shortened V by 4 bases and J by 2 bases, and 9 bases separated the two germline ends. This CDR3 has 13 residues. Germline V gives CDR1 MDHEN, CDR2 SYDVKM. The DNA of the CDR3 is TGTGCCAGCAGTTACGGACAGACCTACGAGCAGTACTTC. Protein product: CASSYGQTYEQYF.

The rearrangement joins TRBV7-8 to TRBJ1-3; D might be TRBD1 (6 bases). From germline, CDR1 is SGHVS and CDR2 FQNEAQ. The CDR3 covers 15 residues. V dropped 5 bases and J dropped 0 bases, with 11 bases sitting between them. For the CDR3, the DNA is TGTGCCAGCAGCACGATGACAGGCTCTGGAAACACCATATATTTT. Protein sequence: CASSTMTGSGNTIYF.

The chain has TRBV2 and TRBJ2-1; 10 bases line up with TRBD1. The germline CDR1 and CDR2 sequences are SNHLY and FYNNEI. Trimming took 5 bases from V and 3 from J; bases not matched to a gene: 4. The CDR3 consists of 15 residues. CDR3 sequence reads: CASSPDRGNYNEQFF. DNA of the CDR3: TGTGCCAGCAGTCCGGACAGGGGGAACTACAATGAGCAGTTCTTC.

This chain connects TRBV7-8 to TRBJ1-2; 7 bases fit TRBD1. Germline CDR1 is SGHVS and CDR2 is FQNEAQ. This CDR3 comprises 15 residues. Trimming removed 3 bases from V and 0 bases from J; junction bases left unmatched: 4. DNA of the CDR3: TGTGCCAGCAGCTTCCGGACAGGACCTAACTATGGCTACACCTTC. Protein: CASSFRTGPNYGYTF.

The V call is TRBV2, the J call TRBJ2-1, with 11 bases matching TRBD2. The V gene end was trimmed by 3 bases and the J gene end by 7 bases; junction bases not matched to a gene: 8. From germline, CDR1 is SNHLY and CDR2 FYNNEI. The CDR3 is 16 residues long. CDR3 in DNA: TGTGCCAGCAGTGATTTTGCCTCTAGCGGGAGGAATGAGCAGTTCTTC. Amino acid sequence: CASSDFASSGRNEQFF.

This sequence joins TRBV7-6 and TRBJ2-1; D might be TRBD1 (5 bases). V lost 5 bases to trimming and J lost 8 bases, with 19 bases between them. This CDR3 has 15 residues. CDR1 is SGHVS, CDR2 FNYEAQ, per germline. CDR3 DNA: TGTGCCAGCAGCCCCCTAGGGGCCGGCGAAGATGAGCAGTTCTTC. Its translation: CASSPLGAGEDEQFF.

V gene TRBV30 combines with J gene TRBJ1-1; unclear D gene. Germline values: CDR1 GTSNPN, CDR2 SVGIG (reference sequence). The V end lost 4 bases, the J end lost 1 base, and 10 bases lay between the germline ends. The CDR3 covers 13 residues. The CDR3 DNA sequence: TGTGCCTGGACAGGCTCCCCGAACACTGAAGCTTTCTTT. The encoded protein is CAWTGSPNTEAFF.

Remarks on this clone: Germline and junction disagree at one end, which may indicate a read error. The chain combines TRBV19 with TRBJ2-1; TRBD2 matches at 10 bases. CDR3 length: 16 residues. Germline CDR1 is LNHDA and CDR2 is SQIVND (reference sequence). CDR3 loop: CASSPSGSFSYNEQLF. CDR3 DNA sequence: TGTGCCAGTAGTCCTAGCGGGAGCTTCTCCTACAATGAGCAGCTCTTC. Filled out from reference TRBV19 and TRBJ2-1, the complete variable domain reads DGGITQSPKYLFRKEGQNVTLSCEQNLNHDAMYWYRQDPGQGLRLIYYSQIVNDFQKGDIAEGYSVSREKKESFPLTVTSAQKNPTAFYLCASSPSGSFSYNEQLFGPGTRLTVL.

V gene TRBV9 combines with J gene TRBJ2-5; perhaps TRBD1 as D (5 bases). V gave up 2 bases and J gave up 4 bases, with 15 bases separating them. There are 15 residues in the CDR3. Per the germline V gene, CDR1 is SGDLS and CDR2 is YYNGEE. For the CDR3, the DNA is TGTGCCAGCAGCGTCCTAGGGCAGGGATCAGAGACCCAGTACTTC. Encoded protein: CASSVLGQGSETQYF.